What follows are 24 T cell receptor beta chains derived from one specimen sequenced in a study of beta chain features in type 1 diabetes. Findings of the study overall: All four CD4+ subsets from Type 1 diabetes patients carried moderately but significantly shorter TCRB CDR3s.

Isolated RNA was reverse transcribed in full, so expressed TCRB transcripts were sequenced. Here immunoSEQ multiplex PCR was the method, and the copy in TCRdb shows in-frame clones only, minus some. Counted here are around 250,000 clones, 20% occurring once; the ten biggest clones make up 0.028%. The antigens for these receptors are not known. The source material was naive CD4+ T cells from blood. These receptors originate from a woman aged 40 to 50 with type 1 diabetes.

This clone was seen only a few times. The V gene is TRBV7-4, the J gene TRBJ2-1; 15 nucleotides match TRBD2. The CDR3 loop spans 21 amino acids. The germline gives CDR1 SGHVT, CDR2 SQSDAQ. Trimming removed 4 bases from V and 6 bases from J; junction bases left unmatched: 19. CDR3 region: CASSSPGGGLAGGPHRNEQFF. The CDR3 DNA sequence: TGTGCCAGCAGCTCCCCCGGCGGGGGACTAGCGGGAGGTCCTCACCGCAATGAGCAGTTCTTC.

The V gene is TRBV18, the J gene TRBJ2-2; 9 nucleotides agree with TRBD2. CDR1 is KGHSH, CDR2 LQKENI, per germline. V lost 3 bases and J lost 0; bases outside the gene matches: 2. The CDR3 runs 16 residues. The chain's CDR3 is CASSPLAGANTGELFF. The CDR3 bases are TGTGCCAGCTCACCTTTAGCGGGAGCGAACACCGGGGAGCTGTTTTTT.

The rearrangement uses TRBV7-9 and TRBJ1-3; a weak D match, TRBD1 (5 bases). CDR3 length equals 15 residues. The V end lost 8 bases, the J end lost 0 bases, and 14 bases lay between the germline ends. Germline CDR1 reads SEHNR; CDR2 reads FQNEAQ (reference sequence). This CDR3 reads CASSRDPLSGNTIYF. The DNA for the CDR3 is TGTGCCAGCTCCAGGGATCCCCTCTCTGGAAACACCATATATTTT.

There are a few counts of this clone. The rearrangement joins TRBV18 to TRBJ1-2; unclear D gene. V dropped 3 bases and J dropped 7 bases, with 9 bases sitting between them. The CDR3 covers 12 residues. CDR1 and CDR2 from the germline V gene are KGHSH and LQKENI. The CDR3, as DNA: TGTGCCAGCTCACCGGCCGAAACTGGCTACACCTTC. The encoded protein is CASSPAETGYTF.

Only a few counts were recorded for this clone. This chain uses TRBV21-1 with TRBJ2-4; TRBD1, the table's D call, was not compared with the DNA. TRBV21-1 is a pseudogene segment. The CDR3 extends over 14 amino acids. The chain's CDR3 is CASSRRGAKNIQYF. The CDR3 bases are TGTGCCAGCAGCAGAAGGGGGGCCAAAAACATTCAGTACTTC.

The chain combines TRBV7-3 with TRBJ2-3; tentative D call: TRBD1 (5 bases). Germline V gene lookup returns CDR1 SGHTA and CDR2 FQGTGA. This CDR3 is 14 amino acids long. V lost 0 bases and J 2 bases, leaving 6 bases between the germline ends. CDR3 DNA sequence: TGTGCCAGCAGCTTAACAGGGGTCACAGATACGCAGTATTTT. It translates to CASSLTGVTDTQYF.

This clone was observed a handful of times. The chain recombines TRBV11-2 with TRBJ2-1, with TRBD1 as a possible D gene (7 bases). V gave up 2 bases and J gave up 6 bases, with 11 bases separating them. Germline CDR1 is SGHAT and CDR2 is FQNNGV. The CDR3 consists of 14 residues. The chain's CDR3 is CASSLRQGGNEQFF. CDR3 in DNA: TGTGCCAGCAGCTTAAGACAGGGAGGCAATGAGCAGTTCTTC.

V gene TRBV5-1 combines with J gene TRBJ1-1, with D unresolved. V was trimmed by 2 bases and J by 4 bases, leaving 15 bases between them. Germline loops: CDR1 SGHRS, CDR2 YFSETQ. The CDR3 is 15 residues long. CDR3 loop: CASSFLKASGTEAFF. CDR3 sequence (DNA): TGCGCCAGCAGCTTCCTCAAGGCCTCGGGCACTGAAGCTTTCTTT.

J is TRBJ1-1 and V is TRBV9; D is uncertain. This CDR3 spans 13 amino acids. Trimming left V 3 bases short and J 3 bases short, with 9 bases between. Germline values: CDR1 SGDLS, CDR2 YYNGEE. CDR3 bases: TGTGCCAGCAGCGCACCCTCGGACACTGAAGCTTTCTTT. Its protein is CASSAPSDTEAFF.

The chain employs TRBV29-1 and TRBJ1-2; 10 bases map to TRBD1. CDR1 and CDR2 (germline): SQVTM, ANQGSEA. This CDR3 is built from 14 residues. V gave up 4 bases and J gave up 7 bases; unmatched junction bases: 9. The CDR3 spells CSVAQDRGYGGYTF. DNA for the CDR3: TGCAGCGTTGCTCAGGACAGGGGGTACGGTGGCTACACCTTC. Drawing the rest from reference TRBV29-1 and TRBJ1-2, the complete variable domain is SAVISQKPSRDICQRGTSLTIQCQVDSQVTMMFWYRQQPGQSLTLIATANQGSEATYESGFVIDKFPISRPNLTFSTLTVSNMSPEDSSIYLCSVAQDRGYGGYTFGSGTRLTVV.

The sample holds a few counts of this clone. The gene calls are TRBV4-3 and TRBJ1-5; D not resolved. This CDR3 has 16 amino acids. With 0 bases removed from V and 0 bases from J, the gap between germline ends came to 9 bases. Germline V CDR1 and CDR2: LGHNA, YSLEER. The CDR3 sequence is CASSQDNLYSNQPQHF. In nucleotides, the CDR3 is TGCGCCAGCAGCCAAGACAACCTCTATAGCAATCAGCCCCAGCATTTT.

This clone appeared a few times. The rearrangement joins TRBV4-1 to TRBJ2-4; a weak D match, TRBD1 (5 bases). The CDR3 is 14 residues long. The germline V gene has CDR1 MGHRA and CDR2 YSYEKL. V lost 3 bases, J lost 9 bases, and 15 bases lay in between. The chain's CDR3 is CASSQGPRGSIQYF. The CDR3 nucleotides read TGCGCCAGCAGCCAGGGCCCTAGGGGCAGCATTCAGTACTTC.

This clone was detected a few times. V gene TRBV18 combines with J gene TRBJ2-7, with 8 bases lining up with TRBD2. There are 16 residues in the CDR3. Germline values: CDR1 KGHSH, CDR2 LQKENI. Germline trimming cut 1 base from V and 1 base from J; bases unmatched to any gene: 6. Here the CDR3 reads CASSPRELAVSYEQYF. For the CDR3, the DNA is TGTGCCAGCTCACCACGCGAACTAGCGGTTTCCTACGAGCAGTACTTC. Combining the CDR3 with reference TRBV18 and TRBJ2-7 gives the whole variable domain NAGVMQNPRHLVRRRGQEARLRCSPMKGHSHVYWYRQLPEEGLKFMVYLQKENIIDESGMPKERFSAEFPKEGPSILRIQQVVRGDSAAYFCASSPRELAVSYEQYFGPGTRLTVT.

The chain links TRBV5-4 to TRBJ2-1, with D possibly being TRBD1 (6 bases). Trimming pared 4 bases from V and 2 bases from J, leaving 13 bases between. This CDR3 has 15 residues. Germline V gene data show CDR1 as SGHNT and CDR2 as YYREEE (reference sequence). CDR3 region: CASSRTANTYNEQFF. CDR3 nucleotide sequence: TGTGCCAGCAGCAGGACAGCTAACACCTACAATGAGCAGTTCTTC.

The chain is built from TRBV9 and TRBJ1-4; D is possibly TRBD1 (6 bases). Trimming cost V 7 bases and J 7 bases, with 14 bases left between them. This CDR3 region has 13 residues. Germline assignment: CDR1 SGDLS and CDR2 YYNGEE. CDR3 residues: CASSTGTGEKLFF. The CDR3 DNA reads TGTGCCAGCTCCACAGGGACGGGTGAAAAACTGTTTTTT.

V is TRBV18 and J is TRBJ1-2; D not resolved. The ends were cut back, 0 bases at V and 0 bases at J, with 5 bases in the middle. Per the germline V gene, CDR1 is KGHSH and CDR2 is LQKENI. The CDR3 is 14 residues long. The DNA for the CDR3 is TGTGCCAGCTCACCACCACCAGCTAACTATGGCTACACCTTC. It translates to CASSPPPANYGYTF.

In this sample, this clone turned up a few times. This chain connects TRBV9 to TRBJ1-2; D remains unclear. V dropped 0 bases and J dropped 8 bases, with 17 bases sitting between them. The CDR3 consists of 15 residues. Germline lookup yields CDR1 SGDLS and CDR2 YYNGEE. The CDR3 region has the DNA TGTGCCAGCAGCGTAGCTCAAGGGAGGGCGGAGGGCTACACCTTC. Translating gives CASSVAQGRAEGYTF.

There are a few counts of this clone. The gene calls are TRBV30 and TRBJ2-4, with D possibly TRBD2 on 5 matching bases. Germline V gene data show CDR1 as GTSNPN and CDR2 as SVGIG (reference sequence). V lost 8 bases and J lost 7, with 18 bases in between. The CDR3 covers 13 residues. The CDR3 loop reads CAAESGPGNIQYF. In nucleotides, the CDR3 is TGTGCCGCAGAATCCGGGCCGGGGAACATTCAGTACTTC.

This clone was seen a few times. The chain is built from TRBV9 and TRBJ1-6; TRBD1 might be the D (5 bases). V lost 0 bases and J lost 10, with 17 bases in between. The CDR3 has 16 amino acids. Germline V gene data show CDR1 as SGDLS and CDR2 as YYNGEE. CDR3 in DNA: TGTGCCAGCAGCGTAGTGGAAGACAGCGTGGGATCACCCCTCCACTTT. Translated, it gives CASSVVEDSVGSPLHF.

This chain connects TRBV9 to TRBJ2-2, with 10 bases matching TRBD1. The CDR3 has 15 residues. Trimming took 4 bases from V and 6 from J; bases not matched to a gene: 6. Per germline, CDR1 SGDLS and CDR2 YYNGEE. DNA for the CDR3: TGTGCCAGCAGCCCAGGGACAGGGGAATCCGGGGAGCTGTTTTTT. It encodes CASSPGTGESGELFF.

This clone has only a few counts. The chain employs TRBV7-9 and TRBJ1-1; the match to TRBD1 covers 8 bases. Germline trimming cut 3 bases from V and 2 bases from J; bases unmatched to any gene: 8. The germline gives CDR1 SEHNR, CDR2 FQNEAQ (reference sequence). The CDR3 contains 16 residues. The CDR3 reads CASSFPPGQGNTEAFF. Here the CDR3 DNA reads TGTGCCAGCAGCTTCCCGCCCGGACAGGGAAACACTGAAGCTTTCTTT.

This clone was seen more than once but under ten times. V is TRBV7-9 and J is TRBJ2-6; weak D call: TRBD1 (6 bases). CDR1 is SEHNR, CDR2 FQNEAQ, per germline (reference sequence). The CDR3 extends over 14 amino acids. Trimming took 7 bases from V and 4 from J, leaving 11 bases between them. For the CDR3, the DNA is TGTGCCAGCACTACAGGGAACGGGGCCAACGTCCTGACTTTC. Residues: CASTTGNGANVLTF. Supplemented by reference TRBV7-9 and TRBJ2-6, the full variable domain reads DTGVSQNPRHKITKRGQNVTFRCDPISEHNRLYWYRQTLGQGPEFLTYFQNEAQLEKSRLLSDRFSAERPKGSFSTLEIQRTEQGDSAMYLCASTTGNGANVLTFGAGSRLTVL.

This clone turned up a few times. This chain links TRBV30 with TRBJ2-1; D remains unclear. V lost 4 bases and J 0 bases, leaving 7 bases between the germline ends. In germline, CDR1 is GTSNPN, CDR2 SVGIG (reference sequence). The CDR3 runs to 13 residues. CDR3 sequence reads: CAWMASSYNEQFF. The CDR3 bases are TGTGCCTGGATGGCTAGCTCCTACAATGAGCAGTTCTTC.

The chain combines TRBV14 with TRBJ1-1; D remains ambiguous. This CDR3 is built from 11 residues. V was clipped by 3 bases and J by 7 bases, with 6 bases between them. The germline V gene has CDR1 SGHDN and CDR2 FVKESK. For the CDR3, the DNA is TGTGCCAGCAGCCAGGGCATTGAAGCTTTCTTT. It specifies CASSQGIEAFF.